Given below is one T cell receptor beta chain in context. What it recognizes is unknown. These data come from a study of blood T cells in healthy people across ages. Primers used in a second PCR of about 6 to 12 cycles were a sample-barcoded 5' primer and a J-beta primer mix. TCRdb itself ran the 5' RACE reads through MiXCR, one entry per CDR3 protein. The top ten hold 25% to 35% of the sample, which has around 650,000 distinct CDR3 sequences, over 40% seen once. Overall study results and limits: Age showed a roughly linear inverse relationship with TCR beta diversity per million T cells.

The receptor was isolated from an elderly man in good health. Sequences were obtained from blood.

CDR3 in amino acids: CASSGTSLTGELFF. The CDR3, as DNA: TGTGCCAGCAGTGGGACTAGCCTCACCGGGGAGCTGTTTTTT. This chain links TRBV6-2 or TRBV6-3 with TRBJ2-2, with TRBD2 identical over 9 bases. Germline V gene sequence: CDR1 MNHEY, CDR2 SVGEGT. The CDR3 is 14 residues long. Unmatched junction bases numbered 2, after V lost 5 bases and J lost 4 bases.